These 26 T cell receptor beta chains were sequenced from one sample in a study of blood T cell repertoires in COVID-19. Sequencing used immunoSEQ multiplex PCR; TCRdb keeps in-frame clones, though not all of them. The table has under 200,000 clones, roughly 85% seen once. The sample consisted of PBMCs or T cells enriched from blood (not recorded which). These TCRs come from a woman in her fifties or sixties who had recovered from COVID-19.

Only a few counts were recorded for this clone. J is TRBJ1-5 and V is TRBV12-3 or TRBV12-4; unclear D gene. V dropped 2 bases and J dropped 4 bases, with 6 bases sitting between them. The CDR3 has 13 amino acids. CDR3 in DNA: TGTGCCAGCAGTTTACGGCGGAATCAGCCCCAGCATTTT. Translated: CASSLRRNQPQHF.

V and J are TRBV19 and TRBJ1-5, with D perhaps matching TRBD1 (5 bases). The CDR3 covers 14 residues. Between the trimmed V and J ends, which lost 8 bases and 6 bases, there was a span of 17 bases. In germline, CDR1 is LNHDA, CDR2 SQIVND (reference sequence). CDR3 protein: CASRAGQTSQPQHF. The CDR3 DNA is TGTGCCAGTCGGGCAGGGCAGACCAGTCAGCCCCAGCATTTT.

J is TRBJ1-2 and V is TRBV12-2; the table's D call of TRBD1 was not tested on the DNA. TRBV12-2 is annotated as a pseudogene. This CDR3 has 22 residues. The chain's CDR3 is CASPSMGPVNRVDRSFNYGYTF. CDR3 sequence (DNA): TGTGCAAGTCCCTCAATGGGCCCCGTTAACAGGGTAGATAGGAGTTTTAACTATGGCTACACCTTC.

The chain is built from TRBV29-1 and TRBJ1-1, with unresolved D. This CDR3 region has 12 residues. CDR1 and CDR2 from the germline V gene are SQVTM and ANQGSEA. The V end lost 3 bases, the J end lost 1 base, and 6 bases lay between the germline ends. This CDR3 is CSVEGTNTEAFF. In DNA form, the CDR3 reads TGCAGCGTTGAGGGCACGAACACTGAAGCTTTCTTT.

CDR3 nucleotides: TGTGCCAGCAGCTGGGGACAAGCTGGAAACACCATATATTTT. Translated, it gives CASSWGQAGNTIYF. The chain uses TRBV7-9 and TRBJ1-3; maybe TRBD1 (6 bases). Germline V gene lookup returns CDR1 SEHNR and CDR2 FQNEAQ (reference sequence). Trimming left V 4 bases short and J 2 bases short, with 9 bases between. The CDR3 consists of 14 residues.

The chain combines TRBV19 with TRBJ1-5; 7 nucleotides agree with TRBD1. In germline, CDR1 is LNHDA, CDR2 SQIVND (reference sequence). This CDR3 has 15 residues. V gave up 0 bases and J gave up 9 bases; unmatched junction bases: 8. In DNA, the CDR3 is TGTGCCAGTAGTATAGAAGGGACAGCTTCGAGGCCCCAGCATTTT. Protein product: CASSIEGTASRPQHF.

The chain is built from TRBV18 and TRBJ2-2; perhaps TRBD1 as D (6 bases). CDR1 KGHSH and CDR2 LQKENI come from the germline V gene. The CDR3 totals 14 residues. V was cut by 3 bases and J by 1 base, with 6 bases left in between. Written as DNA, the CDR3 is TGTGCCAGCTCACCGGACAGGAACACCGGGGAGCTGTTTTTT. Translated: CASSPDRNTGELFF.

The V call is TRBV28, the J call TRBJ1-1, with a possible D match to TRBD1 (5 bases). Germline-derived CDR1 and CDR2 are MDHEN and SYDVKM. This CDR3 is built from 11 residues. Deletions cut 5 bases from V and 7 bases from J, with 8 bases between. The CDR3 is CASSLTDEAFF. DNA of the CDR3: TGTGCCAGCAGTCTGACAGATGAAGCTTTCTTT.

The rearrangement uses TRBV19 and TRBJ2-3; TRBD2 aligns across 13 bases. The V segment lost 6 bases and the J segment 4 bases; nucleotides outside the gene matches: 16. The CDR3 contains 19 residues. Germline loops: CDR1 LNHDA, CDR2 SQIVND (reference sequence). The CDR3 DNA reads TGTGCCAGTAGCCTAGGACTAGCGGGAGAAGCGCGAGCCGCAGATACGCAGTATTTT. Translated, it gives CASSLGLAGEARAADTQYF. The full variable domain, with the rest looked up from reference TRBV19 and TRBJ2-3, is DGGITQSPKYLFRKEGQNVTLSCEQNLNHDAMYWYRQDPGQGLRLIYYSQIVNDFQKGDIAEGYSVSREKKESFPLTVTSAQKNPTAFYLCASSLGLAGEARAADTQYFGPGTRLTVL.

The chain joins TRBV4-1 to TRBJ2-3; D is undetermined. The CDR3 is 14 amino acids. Germline V gene lookup returns CDR1 MGHRA and CDR2 YSYEKL. Trimming removed 1 base at V and 4 bases at J, with 9 bases between. In DNA, the CDR3 is TGCGCCAGCAGCCAAGTCCGGAGCGCAGATACGCAGTATTTT. Translating it yields CASSQVRSADTQYF.

This clone was found a few times. This rearrangement joins TRBV19 to TRBJ2-3; 9 bases match TRBD2. V dropped 5 bases and J dropped 7; count of bases not matched to a gene: 7. Per germline, CDR1 LNHDA and CDR2 SQIVND (reference sequence). The CDR3 consists of 14 residues. CDR3 nucleotide sequence: TGTGCCAGTAGTCGAGCAGCGGGGGGAAATACGCAGTATTTT. It translates to CASSRAAGGNTQYF. Filled out from reference TRBV19 and TRBJ2-3, the complete variable domain reads DGGITQSPKYLFRKEGQNVTLSCEQNLNHDAMYWYRQDPGQGLRLIYYSQIVNDFQKGDIAEGYSVSREKKESFPLTVTSAQKNPTAFYLCASSRAAGGNTQYFGPGTRLTVL.

V gene TRBV2 combines with J gene TRBJ2-1, with TRBD1 as a possible D gene (6 bases). This CDR3 has 15 amino acids. V was pared by 7 bases and J by 0 bases, with 13 bases between. Germline-derived CDR1 and CDR2 are SNHLY and FYNNEI. The CDR3 is CASKRTASSYNEQFF. In nucleotides, the CDR3 is TGTGCCAGCAAAAGGACAGCTTCCTCCTACAATGAGCAGTTCTTC.

The rearrangement links TRBV4-1 to TRBJ2-6, with D possibly matching TRBD2 (6 bases). The ends were cut back, 11 bases at V and 2 bases at J, with 19 bases in the middle. The CDR3 extends over 16 amino acids. Germline CDR1 MGHRA, CDR2 YSYEKL. CDR3 nucleotides: TGCGCCTGCGGGACGCCTATCTCCCCTGGGGCCAACGTCCTGACTTTC. Translated, it gives CACGTPISPGANVLTF.

The V and J genes are TRBV6-6 and TRBJ2-7; D may be TRBD1 (6 bases). V lost 6 bases and J lost 3, with 15 bases in between. CDR1 and CDR2 (germline): MNHNY, SVGAGI (reference sequence). The CDR3 sequence is 14 residues long. CDR3 sequence: CASRGDRSHYEQYV. CDR3 in DNA: TGTGCCAGCAGGGGAGACAGGTCACACTACGAGCAGTACGTC.

V gene TRBV27 combines with J gene TRBJ1-5; 11 bases align to TRBD1. The length of the CDR3 is 18 residues. With 10 bases clipped from V and 6 bases from J, the junction kept 20 bases outside the gene matches. Germline V CDR1 and CDR2: MNHEY, SMNVEV (reference sequence). The CDR3 DNA is TGTGCCACCTCCAGTCGGCGGACAGGGGGCCGAACGACTCAGCCCCAGCATTTT. This gives the protein CATSSRRTGGRTTQPQHF.

The rearrangement joins TRBV29-1 to TRBJ2-1; 9 bases line up with TRBD2. The CDR3 runs to 20 residues. With V trimmed by 0 bases and J by 5 bases, 20 bases remained unmatched. Germline V gene sequence: CDR1 SQVTM, CDR2 ANQGSEA. The CDR3 here is CSVEDPRLAGKFRANNEQFF. CDR3 in DNA: TGCAGCGTTGAAGATCCCCGTCTAGCGGGAAAATTTCGGGCAAACAATGAGCAGTTCTTC.

The gene calls are TRBV30 and TRBJ1-4, with D perhaps matching TRBD1 (5 bases). CDR3 length: 14 residues. The germline V and J ends were trimmed by 0 bases and 8 bases, with 13 bases remaining between them. Germline V gives CDR1 GTSNPN, CDR2 SVGIG (reference sequence). The CDR3: CAWSVQALGEKLFF. The CDR3 nucleotides are TGTGCCTGGAGTGTACAGGCCCTGGGGGAAAAACTGTTTTTT.

The J gene is TRBJ2-1, the V gene TRBV27; D possibly corresponds to TRBD2 (5 bases). V lost 2 bases to trimming and J lost 4 bases, with 6 bases between them. The CDR3 extends over 13 amino acids. From germline, CDR1 is MNHEY and CDR2 SMNVEV (reference sequence). CDR3 nucleotide sequence: TGTGCCAGCAGTTTAACGGGGTACAATGAGCAGTTCTTC. It codes for CASSLTGYNEQFF.

This chain joins TRBV30 and TRBJ1-2; no clear D. The CDR3 sequence is 11 residues long. The V end lost 1 base, the J end lost 4 bases, and 4 bases lay between the germline ends. The germline CDR1 and CDR2 sequences are GTSNPN and SVGIG (reference sequence). CDR3 nucleotides: TGTGCCTGGAGTGACACCTATGGCTACACCTTC. Protein product: CAWSDTYGYTF.

The chain joins TRBV9 to TRBJ2-7; 8 nucleotides align to TRBD2. This CDR3 is built from 13 residues. Germline CDR1 SGDLS, CDR2 YYNGEE. V trimming: 6 bases; J trimming: 1 base; junction bases outside the gene matches: 3. The CDR3 loop reads CASIKRGSYEQYV. The CDR3 DNA reads TGTGCCAGCATCAAGCGGGGGTCCTACGAGCAGTACGTC.

The rearrangement uses TRBV30 and TRBJ1-1, with no clear D. Germline V gives CDR1 GTSNPN, CDR2 SVGIG (reference sequence). V was pared by 0 bases and J by 1 base, with 9 bases between. The CDR3 covers 14 residues. The chain's CDR3 is CAWSVPRRNTEAFF. In nucleotides, the CDR3 is TGTGCCTGGAGTGTACCGCGGCGGAACACTGAAGCTTTCTTT.

The rearrangement uses TRBV2 and TRBJ1-1; D gene ambiguous. V lost 6 bases, J lost 8 bases, and 13 bases lay in between. CDR3 length: 12 amino acids. Germline V gene sequence: CDR1 SNHLY, CDR2 FYNNEI. In DNA, the CDR3 is TGTGCCAGCAGCAATGACACGCCCGAAGCTTTCTTT. Its translation is CASSNDTPEAFF. The entire variable domain, with the rest obtained from reference TRBV2 and TRBJ1-1, is as follows: EPEVTQTPSHQVTQMGQEVILRCVPISNHLYFYWYRQILGQKVEFLVSFYNNEISEKSEIFDDQFSVERPDGSNFTLKIRSTKLEDSAMYFCASSNDTPEAFFGQGTRLTVV.

The chain has TRBV5-1 and TRBJ2-1; TRBD1 is a possible D gene (6 bases). Germline V gene sequence: CDR1 SGHRS, CDR2 YFSETQ. The germline V and J ends were trimmed by 0 bases and 4 bases, with 11 bases remaining between them. The CDR3 sequence is 15 residues long. This CDR3 is CASSLGDTGYNEQFF. The CDR3 nucleotides read TGCGCCAGCAGCTTGGGGGACACAGGTTACAATGAGCAGTTCTTC.

A remark on this clone: Sequence at one end of the junction differs from germline and may be a read error. The V call is TRBV2, the J call TRBJ2-1; perhaps TRBD2 as D (6 bases). The CDR3 has 13 residues. Germline V gene sequence: CDR1 SNHLY, CDR2 FYNNEI. The CDR3 DNA reads as TGTGCCAGCAACCCACGCCGCGCGGGGTCTTTGCTCTTC. It yields the protein CASNPRRAGSLLF.

The V gene is TRBV7-9, the J gene TRBJ1-4; D uncertain. From germline, CDR1 is SEHNR and CDR2 FQNEAQ (reference sequence). This CDR3 is built from 14 residues. V shed 4 bases and J shed 3 bases, with 9 bases lying between them. The DNA for the CDR3 is TGTGCCAGCAGCTCCCCGCGGGCTAATGAAAAACTGTTTTTT. It yields the protein CASSSPRANEKLFF.

The chain links TRBV6-5 to TRBJ2-1; D not certain. Germline V CDR1 and CDR2: MNHEY, SVGAGI. With 2 bases removed from V and 0 bases from J, the gap between germline ends came to 8 bases. The CDR3 spans 15 residues. The CDR3: CASSYTLSSYNEQFF. The DNA of the CDR3 is TGTGCCAGCAGTTACACCTTGAGCTCCTACAATGAGCAGTTCTTC.